These 29 T cell receptor beta chains originate from one sample sequenced in a study of tumor and adjacent non-tumor tissue in lung cancer. A modified ARM-PCR protocol with three rounds of nested PCR amplified TCRbeta. MiXCR, run by TCRdb on the multiplex PCR reads, gives a single entry per CDR3 protein. The table includes over 60,000 distinct CDR3 sequences, 60% to 75% detected once. RNA was extracted from bulk tissue without any cell sorting. Sequencing input: lung tumor tissue. The receptors here all came from a man in his 60s with non-small cell lung cancer.

This clonotype turned up a few times. The chain recombines TRBV6-5 with TRBJ2-5; D may match TRBD1 or TRBD2 (5 bases each). This CDR3 is built from 14 residues. Per the germline V gene, CDR1 is MNHEY and CDR2 is SVGAGI. V lost 9 bases, J lost 11 bases, and 25 bases lay in between. The CDR3 nucleotides read TGTGCCAGAAGCCCGTCCCGGGGCAAAGAGAAACAGTACTTC. Its translation: CARSPSRGKEKQYF.

The chain recombines TRBV10-3 with TRBJ2-2; 10 bases are a match to TRBD1. CDR1 and CDR2 (germline): ENHRY, SYGVKD. This CDR3 region has 17 residues. Losses at the gene ends were 5 bases for V and 3 bases for J; bases not matched to a gene: 9. CDR3: CAISKDLGQGHTGELFF. In DNA, the CDR3 is TGTGCCATCAGTAAGGATTTGGGACAGGGGCACACCGGGGAGCTGTTTTTT.

Note on this clonotype: One end of the junction fails to match germline, which may point to a read error. The chain links TRBV10-2 to TRBJ2-7, with D unclear. Germline V CDR1 and CDR2: WSHSY, SAAADI. The CDR3 totals 13 residues. The CDR3 nucleotides are TGCGCCAGCAGCGCGTCTCTGTACTACGAGCTGTTCTTC. The encoded protein is CASSASLYYELFF.

Concerning this clonotype itself: Since no conserved phenylalanine or tryptophan closes the CDR3, a read error is the likely cause. The chain employs TRBV20-1 and TRBJ2-3, with 7 positions matching TRBD2. This CDR3 spans 12 amino acids. Germline CDR1 reads DFQATT; CDR2 reads SNEGSKA (reference sequence). The CDR3 reads CSAWKGRDMQYI. CDR3 DNA: TGCAGTGCTTGGAAGGGGAGGGATATGCAGTATATT.

A word on this clonotype: A read error is likely, as this CDR3 ends without the conserved phenylalanine or tryptophan. It is unclear where the CDR3 begins or ends on the DNA, so no DNA is shown, and the CDR3 is as TCRdb lists it. The V gene is TRBV12-3 or TRBV12-4, the J gene TRBJ2-5; whether TRBD1, the table's D call, matches the DNA was not checked. Counting both end residues, the CDR3 totals 13 amino acids. The CDR3 loop is CASGLSPQETQHL.

A word on this clonotype: Germline and junction disagree at one end, which may indicate a read error. The chain couples TRBV10-3 to TRBJ2-3; TRBD2 matches 12 bases. This CDR3 is 15 amino acids long. Germline V CDR1 and CDR2: ENHRY, SYGVKD. The CDR3 here is CAISDWTSGTETQYF. The CDR3 nucleotides are TGTGCCATCAGTGATTGGACTAGCGGGACAGAAACGCAGTATTTT.

The genes are TRBV11-2 and TRBJ2-1; 11 bases map to TRBD2. J was trimmed by 9 bases and V by 0 bases; bases with no gene match: 10. The CDR3 runs to 17 residues. CDR1 and CDR2 from the germline V gene are SGHAT and FQNNGV. Here the CDR3 DNA reads TGTGCCAGCAGCTTAGAACTAGCGGGAGTGTTGGGTGGTGAGCAGTTCTTC. It translates to CASSLELAGVLGGEQFF.

This sequence joins TRBV10-3 and TRBJ2-1, with D possibly TRBD1 on 5 matching bases. The CDR3 runs 18 residues. V gave up 4 bases and J gave up 3 bases, with 22 bases separating them. Germline V gene sequence: CDR1 ENHRY, CDR2 SYGVKD. The CDR3 DNA sequence: TGTGCCATCAGTGGCGGTAGGGGATCAAACCCAGGCTACAATGAGCAGTTCTTC. Its protein is CAISGGRGSNPGYNEQFF.

As to this clonotype: A much larger clone differs by one base, so this may be a read error. The chain joins TRBV7-9 to TRBJ1-4; possibly TRBD1 for D (5 bases). Between the trimmed V and J ends, which lost 1 base and 13 bases, there was a span of 10 bases. Germline V gene lookup returns CDR1 SEHNR and CDR2 FQNEAQ (reference sequence). This CDR3 comprises 12 residues. The CDR3 loop reads CASSLGGRLLFF. CDR3 nucleotides: TGTGCCAGCAGCTTAGGGGGACGGTTACTGTTTTTT.

As for this clonotype: A junction boundary mismatches the germline segment, possibly from a read error. V gene TRBV29-1 combines with J gene TRBJ2-5, with a weak D call TRBD1 (6 bases). The V gene's germline CDR1 is SQVTM and CDR2 ANQGSEA. This CDR3 spans 14 amino acids. The CDR3: CRVEDRSYQEKQYF. In DNA form, the CDR3 reads TGCCGCGTTGAGGACAGATCGTACCAAGAGAAACAGTACTTC.

With regard to this clonotype: A read error may be the cause here, since a much bigger clone is one base away. The chain couples TRBV7-8 to TRBJ1-6, with TRBD1 matching 8 bases. Germline V gene data show CDR1 as SGHVS and CDR2 as FQNEAQ. The CDR3 is made up of 14 amino acids. The V gene end was trimmed by 7 bases and the J gene end by 9 bases; junction bases not matched to a gene: 8. In DNA, the CDR3 is TGTGCCAGCATAACGACAGGGGACCGTTCACCCCTCCACTTT. It specifies CASITTGDRSPLHF.

The chain carries TRBV7-9 and TRBJ1-5, with D tentatively TRBD1 (5 bases). The CDR3 loop spans 16 amino acids. Germline lookup yields CDR1 SEHNR and CDR2 FQNEAQ (reference sequence). V was trimmed by 0 bases and J by 2 bases, leaving 11 bases between them. The CDR3 region is CASSLAGGCGNQPQHF. The CDR3 nucleotides are TGTGCCAGCAGCTTAGCCGGGGGTTGTGGCAATCAGCCCCAGCATTTT.

In regard to this clonotype: A much larger clonotype is one base distant, so this may be a read error. V usage is TRBV5-1 and J usage is TRBJ2-7; TRBD2 might be the D (6 bases). The CDR3 is 13 residues long. The germline gives CDR1 SGHRS, CDR2 YFSETQ. V was clipped by 5 bases and J by 3 bases, with 12 bases between them. The CDR3 loop is CASRRGRDYEQYF. As DNA, the CDR3 is TGCGCCAGCAGGCGGGGACGGGACTACGAGCAGTACTTC.

In this sample, this clonotype turned up a few times. A read error may be the cause here, since a much bigger clone is one base away. In this CDR3 the conserved last residue, phenylalanine or tryptophan, is missing, so a read error is likely. The gene calls are TRBV5-4 and TRBJ2-5; D call uncertain. Between the trimmed V and J ends, which lost 1 base and 1 base, there was a span of 8 bases. The CDR3 runs 14 residues. Germline V CDR1 and CDR2: SGHNT, YYREEE (reference sequence). CDR3 sequence (DNA): TGTGCCAGCAGCTTGAAGACCCCCCAAGAGACCCAGTACCTC. Its protein is CASSLKTPQETQYL.

The chain employs TRBV6-1 and TRBJ2-7; D call uncertain. This CDR3 region has 15 residues. Germline CDR1 MNHNS, CDR2 SASEGT. Between the trimmed V and J ends, which lost 4 bases and 13 bases, there was a span of 26 bases. CDR3 nucleotide sequence: TGTGCCAGCAGTGTAAGTACAGAGTGGACCTACGAGCGTTACTTC. Amino acid sequence: CASSVSTEWTYERYF.

The V and J genes are TRBV20-1 and TRBJ2-7, with TRBD1 as a possible D gene (6 bases). V gave up 6 bases and J gave up 9 bases, with 15 bases separating them. The CDR3 is 11 residues long. From germline, CDR1 is DFQATT and CDR2 SNEGSKA (reference sequence). This CDR3 is CSAQWDIPQYF. In DNA, the CDR3 is TGCAGTGCCCAATGGGACATCCCGCAGTACTTC.

Concerning this clonotype: The germline gene is not matched at one end of the junction; a read error may be the cause. The J gene is TRBJ2-1, the V gene TRBV20-1, with no clear D. The CDR3 runs 13 residues. Per the germline V gene, CDR1 is DFQATT and CDR2 is SNEGSKA (reference sequence). The CDR3 region is CSAKDMPYNEQFF. As DNA, the CDR3 is TGCAGTGCTAAAGATATGCCCTATAATGAGCAGTTCTTC.

J is TRBJ2-5 and V is TRBV20-1, with D unresolved. CDR1 DFQATT and CDR2 SNEGSKA come from the germline V gene (reference sequence). The CDR3 spans 14 residues. V was trimmed by 3 bases and J by 5 bases, leaving 16 bases between them. CDR3 nucleotides: TGCAGTGCTAGCGTCGGTTGTGAAGCGGAGACCCAGTACTTC. The encoded protein is CSASVGCEAETQYF.

This clonotype was counted only a few times. At one of its ends the junction is not consistent with the germline gene, which may arise from a read error. This chain links TRBV6-1 with TRBJ2-7, with a weak D call TRBD2 (6 bases). The length of the CDR3 is 13 residues. The germline V gene encodes CDR1 MNHNS and CDR2 SASEGT. CDR3 in DNA: TGTGCCAGCACTTGGGAGGAAAGCTACGAACAGTACTTC. Protein: CASTWEESYEQYF.

To note about this clonotype: This is likely a read error, given that the CDR3 carries no conserved phenylalanine or tryptophan at its end. The chain combines TRBV5-4 with TRBJ1-2, with 8 bases aligning to TRBD1. The CDR3 sequence is 15 residues long. The trim removed 4 bases at V and 10 bases at J, leaving 15 bases unmatched. CDR1 is SGHNT and CDR2 is YYREEE in the germline V gene (reference sequence). DNA of the CDR3: TGTGCCAGCAGCCATATCCGGACAGGGAATCATGCCTACACCATC. It yields the protein CASSHIRTGNHAYTI.

The V gene is TRBV6-1, the J gene TRBJ2-7; TRBD2 matches at 7 bases. The length of the CDR3 is 13 residues. CDR1 is MNHNS, CDR2 SASEGT, per germline. The DNA for the CDR3 is TGTACTAGCGCTTGGGAGGAAAGCTACGAACAATACTTC. This sequence encodes CTSAWEESYEQYF.

As to this clonotype: At one end, the junction sequence differs from germline, possibly due to a read error. This chain links TRBV5-4 with TRBJ1-1; perhaps TRBD1 as D (5 bases). The CDR3 contains 15 residues. Germline CDR1 reads SGHNT; CDR2 reads YYREEE (reference sequence). The CDR3 region is CASSLVGVLNTETLF. CDR3 coding DNA: TGTGCCAGCAGCTTGGTGGGGGTCTTGAACACTGAAACCTTATTT.

About this clonotype itself: A junction end diverges from the germline sequence, so it may reflect a read error. This sequence joins TRBV6-2 or TRBV6-3 and TRBJ2-4; 12 positions agree with TRBD1. Per the germline V gene, CDR1 is MNHEY and CDR2 is SVGEGT. The CDR3 has 18 amino acids. CDR3 sequence reads: CASSARDRGRVVKIIQYF. The CDR3 nucleotides read TGTGCCAGCAGTGCCCGGGACAGGGGGCGCGTAGTCAAAATCATTCAGTACTTC.

As for this clonotype: A junction boundary mismatches the germline segment, possibly from a read error. This rearrangement joins TRBV11-3 to TRBJ2-1; 10 positions agree with TRBD2. The CDR3 contains 15 residues. Germline V CDR1 and CDR2: SGHNT, YENEEA. DNA for the CDR3: TGTGCTAGCAGCTTAGCAGCGGGAGGGCCCGGCGAGCAGTTCTTC. It encodes CASSLAAGGPGEQFF.

Comments on this clonotype: One end of the junction does not line up with germline, which may come from a read error. The chain couples TRBV20-1 to TRBJ2-5, with D tentatively TRBD2 (5 bases). The CDR3 has 14 residues. The V gene's germline CDR1 is DFQATT and CDR2 SNEGSKA (reference sequence). The CDR3 reads CNASRKGPTETQYF. The CDR3 DNA is TGCAATGCTAGCCGCAAGGGTCCGACAGAGACCCAGTACTTC.

Notes on this clonotype: One end of the junction does not line up with germline, which may come from a read error. The genes are TRBV6-2 or TRBV6-3 and TRBJ1-6, with D possibly TRBD1 on 5 matching bases. The CDR3 has 15 amino acids. From germline, CDR1 is MNHEY and CDR2 SVGEGT. CDR3 DNA: TGTGTCAGCAGTTACCCGGGACGGAATAATTCACCCCCCCACTTT. This gives the protein CVSSYPGRNNSPPHF.

In this sample, this clonotype is medium-sized. The J gene is TRBJ2-1, the V gene TRBV29-1; no clear D. Germline V gene sequence: CDR1 SQVTM, CDR2 ANQGSEA. V gave up 4 bases and J gave up 0 bases, with 10 bases separating them. The CDR3 runs 14 residues. This chain's CDR3 is CSVVLGSSYNEQFF. In nucleotides, the CDR3 is TGCAGCGTTGTTTTGGGAAGCTCCTACAATGAGCAGTTCTTC.

As concerns this clonotype: One end of the junction varies from germline; a read error may be responsible. V is TRBV5-1 and J is TRBJ2-7; D call uncertain. This CDR3 spans 14 amino acids. Germline V gene lookup returns CDR1 SGHRS and CDR2 YFSETQ. The CDR3 is CASSLNPDGYEHYF. The CDR3 nucleotides read TGCGCCAGCAGCTTGAATCCGGATGGCTACGAGCACTACTTC.

With regard to this clonotype: Its ends do not fully match the called genes, so a read error is possible. V gene TRBV6-5 combines with J gene TRBJ2-7, with no clear D. Germline CDR1 and CDR2: MNHEY and SVGAGI. The CDR3 sequence is 15 residues long. CDR3 sequence: CASSYGAGRVYEQHF. The DNA for the CDR3 is TGTGCCAGCAGTTACGGTGCTGGACGGGTTTACGAGCAGCACTTC.